These 18 T cell receptor beta chains originate from one sample sequenced in a study of shared clonotypes between healthy human individuals. Repertoires were generated with immunoSEQ multiplex PCR, while TCRdb's copy carries only in-frame clones and drops some. The repertoire holds roughly 2.6 million clones, with over 85% as singletons. Sequenced material: naive CD4+ T cells sorted from blood. Subset denoted: CD45RA+ positively selected. These receptors were taken from a young man in good health.

The V call is TRBV6-5, the J call TRBJ2-7; TRBD2 matches 8 bases. Germline trimming cut 0 bases from V and 5 bases from J; bases unmatched to any gene: 6. The germline gives CDR1 MNHEY, CDR2 SVGAGI. The CDR3 has 15 residues. This CDR3 is CASSYSNAGGHEQYF. In DNA form, the CDR3 reads TGTGCCAGCAGTTACTCGAATGCGGGGGGCCACGAGCAGTACTTC.

The V call is TRBV7-6, the J call TRBJ2-1; TRBD2 matches at 10 bases. The length of the CDR3 is 15 residues. The germline V gene has CDR1 SGHVS and CDR2 FNYEAQ. J lost 2 bases, V lost 4 bases, and 2 bases had no gene match. The CDR3 nucleotides are TGTGCCAGCAGCTCTAGCGGGAGCCCCTACAATGAGCAGTTCTTC. Translated: CASSSSGSPYNEQFF.

The chain carries TRBV10-1 and TRBJ2-7; D possibly matches TRBD1 or TRBD2 (5 bases each). The CDR3 runs 15 residues. From germline, CDR1 is WNHNN and CDR2 SYGVQD (reference sequence). Trimming left V 1 base short and J 2 bases short, with 12 bases between. The CDR3 here is CASSEYTWGTYEQYF. The CDR3 DNA reads as TGCGCCAGCAGTGAGTATACCTGGGGGACCTACGAGCAGTACTTC.

The J gene is TRBJ2-2, the V gene TRBV6-1; possibly TRBD1 or TRBD2 for D (5 bases each). V was shortened by 3 bases and J by 9 bases, with 11 bases between the two germline ends. Germline V lookup: CDR1 MNHNS, CDR2 SASEGT. This CDR3 comprises 13 residues. The CDR3 DNA follows: TGTGCCAGCAGTGACCCTTGGGGGTGGGAGCTGTTTTTT. This gives the protein CASSDPWGWELFF.

The chain is built from TRBV19 and TRBJ1-1; D unresolved. Germline values: CDR1 LNHDA, CDR2 SQIVND (reference sequence). Trimming removed 5 bases at V and 1 base at J, with 11 bases between. The CDR3 runs to 14 residues. The CDR3 protein is CASSLGIENTEAFF. In DNA, the CDR3 is TGTGCCAGTAGTTTAGGGATAGAGAACACTGAAGCTTTCTTT.

The chain has TRBV5-1 and TRBJ1-1; the match to TRBD1 covers 8 bases. Germline V gives CDR1 SGHRS, CDR2 YFSETQ. Losses at the gene ends were 1 base for V and 6 bases for J; bases not matched to a gene: 8. The CDR3 contains 15 residues. CDR3 nucleotide sequence: TGCGCCAGCAGCTTGAGGGCAGGGGGCGCGCCTGAAGCTTTCTTT. It encodes CASSLRAGGAPEAFF. The full variable domain, with the rest looked up from reference TRBV5-1 and TRBJ1-1, is KAGVTQTPRYLIKTRGQQVTLSCSPISGHRSVSWYQQTPGQGLQFLFEYFSETQRNKGNFPGRFSGRQFSNSRSEMNVSTLELGDSALYLCASSLRAGGAPEAFFGQGTRLTVV.

The chain is built from TRBV2 and TRBJ2-5; 7 nucleotides agree with TRBD1. Losses at the gene ends were 1 base for V and 2 bases for J; bases not matched to a gene: 4. CDR1 is SNHLY, CDR2 FYNNEI, per germline. This CDR3 has 15 residues. The DNA of the CDR3 is TGTGCCAGCAGTGAAGGAACAGGGGCTCAAGAGACCCAGTACTTC. Translating it yields CASSEGTGAQETQYF.

This rearrangement joins TRBV28 to TRBJ1-2; D might be TRBD1 (5 bases). Trimming removed 8 bases at V and 7 bases at J, with 17 bases between. Per the germline V gene, CDR1 is MDHEN and CDR2 is SYDVKM. CDR3 length: 13 amino acids. In DNA form, the CDR3 reads TGTGCCAGCGCCCAGAGGGGCCGGGGTGGCTACACCTTC. It specifies CASAQRGRGGYTF.

The rearrangement links TRBV12-5 to TRBJ2-1; D unclear. Per the germline V gene, CDR1 is LGHNT and CDR2 is FRNRAP. The V end was cut by 2 bases, the J end by 2 bases, with 10 bases between. The CDR3 loop spans 15 amino acids. This CDR3 reads CASGLTETAYNEQFF. The CDR3, as DNA: TGTGCTAGTGGTTTGACGGAAACCGCCTACAATGAGCAGTTCTTC.

The V gene is TRBV19, the J gene TRBJ2-2; a possible D gene is TRBD2 (6 bases). Germline V gene sequence: CDR1 LNHDA, CDR2 SQIVND (reference sequence). This CDR3 is 14 amino acids long. V was shortened by 7 bases and J by 6 bases, with 15 bases between the two germline ends. DNA for the CDR3: TGTGCCAGTAAAGGGACCTGGGGGGCCGGGGAGCTGTTTTTT. Protein product: CASKGTWGAGELFF.

In DNA form, the CDR3 reads TGCGCCAGCAGCTTGGGTGGGCAGTACTCCTACGAGCAGTACTTC. It specifies CASSLGGQYSYEQYF. The rearrangement joins TRBV5-1 to TRBJ2-7; D not resolved. CDR1 and CDR2 (germline): SGHRS, YFSETQ. Trimming stripped 0 bases from V and 0 bases from J, with 10 bases between. This CDR3 has 15 residues.

The chain is built from TRBV15 and TRBJ2-1; tentative D call: TRBD1 (6 bases). The germline V gene has CDR1 LNHNV and CDR2 YYDKDF (reference sequence). V was trimmed by 8 bases and J by 8 bases, leaving 19 bases between them. The CDR3 has 14 amino acids. The CDR3 nucleotides are TGTGCCACCGCATCTGAAACAGGGACGCATGAGCAGTTCTTC. As protein: CATASETGTHEQFF. The full variable domain, its missing parts supplied by reference TRBV15 and TRBJ2-1, is DAMVIQNPRYQVTQFGKPVTLSCSQTLNHNVMYWYQQKSSQAPKLLFHYYDKDFNNEADTPDNFQSRRPNTSFCFLDIRSPGLGDTAMYLCATASETGTHEQFFGPGTRLTVL.

The rearrangement uses TRBV7-6 and TRBJ2-7, with D maybe TRBD2 (5 bases). The CDR3 is 18 residues long. The V end lost 5 bases, the J end lost 1 base, and 24 bases lay between the germline ends. Germline-derived CDR1 and CDR2 are SGHVS and FNYEAQ. The CDR3 DNA reads as TGTGCCAGCAGCCACTACCCCCCATTGGGAGTTTTGTCCTACGAGCAGTACTTC. Encoded protein: CASSHYPPLGVLSYEQYF.

The gene calls are TRBV5-1 and TRBJ2-2; a weak D match, TRBD1 (6 bases). Germline V lookup: CDR1 SGHRS, CDR2 YFSETQ. The CDR3 length is 16 residues. The V end lost 4 bases, the J end lost 0 bases, and 13 bases lay between the germline ends. The CDR3 here is CASSPGQTTNTGELFF. The DNA for the CDR3 is TGCGCCAGCAGCCCTGGACAGACTACGAACACCGGGGAGCTGTTTTTT.

This chain connects TRBV4-3 to TRBJ1-2; D ambiguous. Looked up from germline, CDR1 is LGHNA and CDR2 is YSLEER. Trimming took off 0 bases at V and 0 bases at J, with 8 bases between the two ends. The CDR3 loop spans 15 amino acids. The CDR3 coding sequence is TGCGCCAGCAGCCAAGAACGTGTGCCTAACTATGGCTACACCTTC. Its translation: CASSQERVPNYGYTF.

The chain recombines TRBV5-6 with TRBJ1-1; TRBD1 agrees at 7 bases. This CDR3 is 15 amino acids long. V trimming: 2 bases; J trimming: 3 bases; junction bases outside the gene matches: 7. Germline V CDR1 and CDR2: SGHDT, YYEEEE. CDR3 sequence (DNA): TGTGCCAGCAGCTTACGGACAGGCTGGGACACTGAAGCTTTCTTT. Encoded protein: CASSLRTGWDTEAFF.

The J gene is TRBJ2-6, the V gene TRBV30; D unclear. From germline, CDR1 is GTSNPN and CDR2 SVGIG (reference sequence). This CDR3 has 12 residues. Trimming shortened V by 5 bases and J by 0 bases, and 2 bases separated the two germline ends. CDR3 loop: CAWASGANVLTF. CDR3 bases: TGTGCCTGGGCCTCTGGGGCCAACGTCCTGACTTTC.

This chain uses TRBV15 with TRBJ1-1, with D unclear. Germline-derived CDR1 and CDR2 are LNHNV and YYDKDF (reference sequence). The germline V and J ends were trimmed by 0 bases and 6 bases, with 14 bases remaining between them. The CDR3 is made up of 15 amino acids. The CDR3 DNA sequence: TGTGCCACCAGCAGAGATCCGGGTGTCACTTCTGAAGCTTTCTTT. Amino acid sequence: CATSRDPGVTSEAFF.